The next 31 T cell receptor beta chains were all read from a single sample in a study of T cells in localized non-small cell lung cancer. The method was immunoSEQ multiplex PCR; TCRdb's version includes in-frame clones alone and lacks a portion of them. The sample lists about 23,000 clones, over 75% seen once, with 25% to 30% in the top ten. The sample was peripheral blood, taken before any cancer treatment. These receptors all stem from a male donor aged 60 or over with stage I squamous cell lung carcinoma.

The genes are TRBV6-5 and TRBJ2-1, with unresolved D. V was clipped by 0 bases and J by 6 bases, with 6 bases between them. There are 13 residues in the CDR3. In germline, CDR1 is MNHEY, CDR2 SVGAGI. This CDR3 reads CASSYSMSNEQFF. DNA of the CDR3: TGTGCCAGCAGTTACTCGATGTCCAATGAGCAGTTCTTC.

This clone has a single count. The rearrangement links TRBV6-6 to TRBJ1-5; TRBD1 might be the D (6 bases). This CDR3 region has 15 residues. Germline CDR1 reads MNHNY; CDR2 reads SVGAGI (reference sequence). With 8 bases removed from V and 0 bases from J, the gap between germline ends came to 14 bases. The CDR3: CASFRTAYSNQPQHF. CDR3 coding DNA: TGTGCCAGCTTCAGGACAGCTTATAGCAATCAGCCCCAGCATTTT.

This chain uses TRBV5-1 with TRBJ2-2; D remains unclear. Germline V gene sequence: CDR1 SGHRS, CDR2 YFSETQ. The germline V and J ends were trimmed by 4 bases and 0 bases, with 7 bases remaining between them. The CDR3 has 14 amino acids. The CDR3 region is CASSNPANTGELFF. For the CDR3, the DNA is TGCGCCAGCAGCAATCCTGCGAACACCGGGGAGCTGTTTTTT.

The chain links TRBV10-3 to TRBJ2-7; D ambiguous. Per the germline V gene, CDR1 is ENHRY and CDR2 is SYGVKD. Trimming shortened V by 8 bases and J by 5 bases, and 13 bases separated the two germline ends. The CDR3 has 12 residues. CDR3 loop: CAIGRLTDEQYF. The CDR3 nucleotides read TGTGCCATCGGTCGATTGACTGACGAGCAGTACTTC.

The rearrangement joins TRBV4-2 to TRBJ2-2; 7 positions match TRBD2. There are 15 residues in the CDR3. Germline CDR1 and CDR2: LGHNA and YNFKEQ. The V and J ends lost 4 bases and 2 bases, in that order; junction bases with no gene match: 4. The CDR3 spells CASSLTSPNTGELFF. The CDR3 nucleotides read TGTGCCAGCAGCCTGACTAGCCCAAACACCGGGGAGCTGTTTTTT.

The CDR3 loop is CASSTDRADYGYTF. The CDR3 region has the DNA TGTGCCAGTAGTACCGACAGGGCCGACTATGGCTACACCTTC. The chain links TRBV19 to TRBJ1-2; 7 bases fit TRBD1. CDR3 length: 14 amino acids. J was trimmed by 3 bases and V by 4 bases; bases with no gene match: 5. CDR1 LNHDA and CDR2 SQIVND come from the germline V gene (reference sequence).

This clone was observed a single time. The V call is TRBV7-3, the J call TRBJ2-7, with D perhaps TRBD1 (6 bases). Germline values: CDR1 SGHTA, CDR2 FQGTGA. Between the trimmed V and J ends, which lost 1 base and 3 bases, there was a span of 10 bases. This CDR3 has 14 amino acids. The chain's CDR3 is CASSLRDNFYEQYF. The CDR3 DNA is TGTGCCAGCAGCTTAAGGGACAACTTCTACGAGCAGTACTTC.

This rearrangement joins TRBV19 to TRBJ2-2; 9 bases map to TRBD2. Losses at the gene ends were 7 bases for V and 0 bases for J; bases not matched to a gene: 9. Germline-derived CDR1 and CDR2 are LNHDA and SQIVND (reference sequence). The CDR3 sequence is 17 residues long. CDR3 residues: CASIGGLAAPNTGELFF. CDR3 nucleotide sequence: TGTGCCAGTATAGGGGGACTAGCAGCCCCGAACACCGGGGAGCTGTTTTTT.

The V call is TRBV7-9, the J call TRBJ1-2; D is undetermined. This CDR3 contains 15 residues. Germline V gene sequence: CDR1 SEHNR, CDR2 FQNEAQ (reference sequence). V gave up 3 bases and J gave up 4 bases, with 15 bases separating them. The CDR3 nucleotides are TGTGCCAGCAGCTTCGAAACAGCGAGAATCTATGGCTACACCTTC. This sequence encodes CASSFETARIYGYTF. Full variable domain (outside the CDR3, taken from reference TRBV7-9 and TRBJ1-2): DTGVSQNPRHKITKRGQNVTFRCDPISEHNRLYWYRQTLGQGPEFLTYFQNEAQLEKSRLLSDRFSAERPKGSFSTLEIQRTEQGDSAMYLCASSFETARIYGYTFGSGTRLTVV.

CDR3 loop: CASSLRPSHGYTF. In DNA, the CDR3 is TGTGCCAGCAGCCTCCGACCATCGCATGGCTACACCTTC. The chain joins TRBV7-7 to TRBJ1-2; D gene ambiguous. There are 13 residues in the CDR3. Germline CDR1 reads SSHAT; CDR2 reads FNYEAQ (reference sequence). Deletions cut 5 bases from V and 6 bases from J, with 13 bases between. The complete variable domain, with remaining parts taken from reference TRBV7-7 and TRBJ1-2, reads GAGVSQSPRYKVTKRGQDVTLRCDPISSHATLYWYQQALGQGPEFLTYFNYEAQPDKSGLPSDRFSAERPEGSISTLTIQRTEQRDSAMYRCASSLRPSHGYTFGSGTRLTVV.

V and J are TRBV13 and TRBJ2-7; 8 bases are a match to TRBD2. The length of the CDR3 is 16 residues. CDR1 is PRHDT and CDR2 is FYEKMQ in the germline V gene (reference sequence). The ends lost 0 bases at V and 1 base at J; junction bases unmatched: 5. CDR3 region: CASSLGRGDVSYEQYF. CDR3 sequence (DNA): TGTGCCAGCAGCTTAGGGCGGGGGGACGTTTCCTACGAGCAGTACTTC.

This chain uses TRBV4-1 with TRBJ2-1; TRBD2 is a possible D gene (6 bases). CDR3 length: 16 residues. Germline CDR1 reads MGHRA; CDR2 reads YSYEKL. V lost 4 bases and J 0 bases, leaving 13 bases between the germline ends. CDR3 DNA: TGCGCCAGCAGCCGCTCTGGGGGGAGCTCCTACAATGAGCAGTTCTTC. Its translation is CASSRSGGSSYNEQFF.

This chain uses TRBV2 with TRBJ1-4; unclear D gene. Germline loops: CDR1 SNHLY, CDR2 FYNNEI. This CDR3 is 17 amino acids long. Trimming shortened V by 10 bases and J by 4 bases, and 25 bases separated the two germline ends. The CDR3 sequence is CAISTKEAQAGNEKLFF. The CDR3 region has the DNA TGTGCCATATCAACTAAAGAAGCGCAGGCGGGTAATGAAAAACTGTTTTTT. The full variable domain, rest sourced from reference TRBV2 and TRBJ1-4, is EPEVTQTPSHQVTQMGQEVILRCVPISNHLYFYWYRQILGQKVEFLVSFYNNEISEKSEIFDDQFSVERPDGSNFTLKIRSTKLEDSAMYFCAISTKEAQAGNEKLFFGSGTQLSVL.

The chain joins TRBV5-1 to TRBJ2-7, with 9 bases fitting TRBD1. Germline trimming cut 3 bases from V and 1 base from J; bases unmatched to any gene: 5. The CDR3 spans 15 residues. Germline CDR1 and CDR2: SGHRS and YFSETQ. The CDR3, as DNA: TGCGCCAGCAGCTCCCACAGGGGGCCGTCCTACGAGCAGTACTTC. Its translation: CASSSHRGPSYEQYF.

This rearrangement joins TRBV2 to TRBJ2-7, with a tentative D call TRBD1 (6 bases). The V and J ends lost 5 bases and 4 bases respectively, with 15 bases between them. Per the germline V gene, CDR1 is SNHLY and CDR2 is FYNNEI. The CDR3 has 14 amino acids. The CDR3 sequence: CASSQQGRGYEQYF. The CDR3 coding sequence is TGTGCCAGCAGTCAACAGGGAAGAGGATACGAGCAGTACTTC.

The gene calls are TRBV19 and TRBJ2-6, with 9 bases identical to TRBD1. Trimming at V came to 9 bases and at J to 12 bases, leaving 15 bases not matched to a gene. Germline loops: CDR1 LNHDA, CDR2 SQIVND (reference sequence). This CDR3 region has 15 residues. The CDR3 loop reads CASLIPDRGSRVLTF. CDR3 nucleotide sequence: TGTGCCAGCCTTATACCGGACAGGGGCTCCCGCGTCCTGACTTTC.

This chain's CDR3 is CASSTGYDEQFF. The CDR3 nucleotides read TGTGCCAGCTCAACGGGGTACGATGAGCAGTTCTTC. The rearrangement uses TRBV18 and TRBJ2-1; a possible D gene is TRBD2 (5 bases). Germline V gene data show CDR1 as KGHSH and CDR2 as LQKENI. The V and J ends lost 5 bases and 8 bases respectively, with 10 bases between them. CDR3 size: 12 residues.

The rearrangement links TRBV6-5 to TRBJ2-1; possible D gene TRBD2, 5 bases. Trimming removed 6 bases at V and 1 base at J, with 13 bases between. Germline CDR1 is MNHEY and CDR2 is SVGAGI. The CDR3 consists of 15 residues. The CDR3 protein is CASSRTGLSYNEQFF. DNA for the CDR3: TGTGCCAGCAGCAGGACTGGGCTATCCTACAATGAGCAGTTCTTC.

The chain combines TRBV11-2 with TRBJ1-3; D not certain. Trimming pared 7 bases from V and 0 bases from J, leaving 10 bases between. From germline, CDR1 is SGHAT and CDR2 FQNNGV. The CDR3 spans 14 residues. CDR3 in DNA: TGTGCCAGCACCGTTAGTTACTCTGGAAACACCATATATTTT. Protein product: CASTVSYSGNTIYF. Full variable domain (rest looked up from reference TRBV11-2 and TRBJ1-3): EAGVAQSPRYKIIEKRQSVAFWCNPISGHATLYWYQQILGQGPKLLIQFQNNGVVDDSQLPKDRFSAERLKGVDSTLKIQPAKLEDSAVYLCASTVSYSGNTIYFGEGSWLTVV.

This clone was seen more than once but under ten times. The rearrangement links TRBV30 to TRBJ2-5; D might be TRBD1 (6 bases). Germline CDR1 reads GTSNPN; CDR2 reads SVGIG (reference sequence). The CDR3 contains 13 residues. Trimming pared 0 bases from V and 3 bases from J, leaving 8 bases between. The CDR3 DNA sequence: TGTGCCTGGAGTGTGGGGGCCGAAGAGACCCAGTACTTC. Translation gives CAWSVGAEETQYF.

V usage is TRBV11-2 and J usage is TRBJ2-7; perhaps D is TRBD1 or TRBD2 (5 bases each). Trimming stripped 5 bases from V and 6 bases from J, with 17 bases between. The CDR3 runs 14 residues. The germline CDR1 and CDR2 sequences are SGHAT and FQNNGV. The CDR3 DNA reads TGTGCCAGCAGCCCTTTTGGGGGAGTGGGCGAGCAGTACTTC. It is translated as CASSPFGGVGEQYF.

This sequence joins TRBV19 and TRBJ2-1; 8 bases are shared with TRBD2. This CDR3 has 15 amino acids. Germline lookup yields CDR1 LNHDA and CDR2 SQIVND (reference sequence). The V and J ends lost 4 bases and 1 base, in that order; junction bases with no gene match: 3. CDR3 residues: CASSTPGGSYNEQFF. CDR3 DNA: TGTGCCAGTAGTACGCCGGGGGGGTCCTACAATGAGCAGTTCTTC. Combining the CDR3 with reference TRBV19 and TRBJ2-1 gives the whole variable domain DGGITQSPKYLFRKEGQNVTLSCEQNLNHDAMYWYRQDPGQGLRLIYYSQIVNDFQKGDIAEGYSVSREKKESFPLTVTSAQKNPTAFYLCASSTPGGSYNEQFFGPGTRLTVL.

The chain uses TRBV11-2 and TRBJ2-5; 10 bases map to TRBD2. Germline V gene sequence: CDR1 SGHAT, CDR2 FQNNGV. The CDR3 has 14 residues. J was trimmed by 1 base and V by 6 bases; bases with no gene match: 2. In DNA, the CDR3 is TGTGCCAGCAGACCTAGCGGGGGCCAAGAGACCCAGTACTTC. Its protein product is CASRPSGGQETQYF.

This chain connects TRBV4-3 to TRBJ2-5; no clear D gene. This CDR3 is built from 13 residues. With 5 bases removed from V and 4 bases from J, the gap between germline ends came to 11 bases. CDR1 LGHNA and CDR2 YSLEER come from the germline V gene. The CDR3 loop is CASSSGFRETQYF. The CDR3 DNA follows: TGCGCCAGCAGCTCCGGGTTCCGAGAGACCCAGTACTTC.

The V and J genes are TRBV5-4 and TRBJ1-1; 7 bases are shared with TRBD1. Trimming cost V 3 bases and J 5 bases; bases outside gene matches: 10. Germline-derived CDR1 and CDR2 are SGHNT and YYREEE (reference sequence). The CDR3 is 15 residues long. Here the CDR3 DNA reads TGTGCCAGCAGCTGGGATCAGGGGGTTGAAACTGAAGCTTTCTTT. Translating it yields CASSWDQGVETEAFF.

The chain uses TRBV19 and TRBJ2-5; D gene unclear. The CDR3 runs to 13 residues. Trimming removed 3 bases at V and 2 bases at J, with 7 bases between. Germline CDR1 LNHDA, CDR2 SQIVND (reference sequence). The CDR3 is CASSIYRQETQYF. The CDR3 nucleotides are TGTGCCAGTAGTATTTACCGACAAGAGACCCAGTACTTC. Complete variable domain (other parts from reference TRBV19 and TRBJ2-5): DGGITQSPKYLFRKEGQNVTLSCEQNLNHDAMYWYRQDPGQGLRLIYYSQIVNDFQKGDIAEGYSVSREKKESFPLTVTSAQKNPTAFYLCASSIYRQETQYFGPGTRLLVL.

This chain links TRBV10-1 with TRBJ2-6; possible D gene TRBD1, 6 bases. This CDR3 comprises 18 residues. With 0 bases removed from V and 0 bases from J, the gap between germline ends came to 12 bases. CDR1 is WNHNN, CDR2 SYGVQD, per germline (reference sequence). The CDR3 here is CASSESRQAFSGANVLTF. The DNA for the CDR3 is TGCGCCAGCAGTGAGTCGAGACAGGCCTTCTCTGGGGCCAACGTCCTGACTTTC.

The chain couples TRBV4-1 to TRBJ2-7, with 7 bases matching TRBD1. The trim removed 3 bases at V and 3 bases at J, leaving 8 bases unmatched. In germline, CDR1 is MGHRA, CDR2 YSYEKL. The CDR3 length is 15 residues. CDR3 loop: CASSHASGGGYEQYF. The CDR3 DNA is TGCGCCAGCAGCCATGCCTCAGGGGGTGGCTACGAGCAGTACTTC.

About this clone: The germline gene is not matched at one end of the junction; a read error may be the cause. The genes are TRBV6-5 and TRBJ2-1, with D perhaps TRBD2 (5 bases). In germline, CDR1 is MNHEY, CDR2 SVGAGI. The CDR3 length is 13 residues. The CDR3 loop reads CASTYGGYNEQFF. CDR3 in DNA: TGTGCCAGCACTTACGGAGGATACAATGAGCAGTTCTTC.

The V and J genes are TRBV4-3 and TRBJ1-5; D unclear. V was pared by 2 bases and J by 4 bases, with 6 bases between. Germline loops: CDR1 LGHNA, CDR2 YSLEER. The CDR3 totals 13 residues. CDR3 sequence (DNA): TGCGCCAGCAGCCAAAACCGTAATCAGCCCCAGCATTTT. Residues: CASSQNRNQPQHF.

The chain is built from TRBV5-8 and TRBJ1-4; a weak D match, TRBD1 (5 bases). The V gene's germline CDR1 is SGHTS and CDR2 YDEGEE. The CDR3 loop spans 17 amino acids. The V end lost 0 bases, the J end lost 3 bases, and 15 bases lay between the germline ends. The CDR3 spells CASSLGQPMLANEKLFF. DNA for the CDR3: TGTGCCAGCAGCTTGGGACAGCCGATGCTAGCTAATGAAAAACTGTTTTTT.